Included here is one T cell receptor (beta chain) sequence, with context. Its antigen remains unknown. The sample is drawn from a study of CD8 T cells in ankylosing spondylitis. Overall study results and limits: Characteristic, it appeared, of ankylosing spondylitis blood was a TCR beta motif of roughly eight highly homologous variants. Within matched ankylosing spondylitis synovial fluid, disease-linked clones were reportedly significantly enriched. The disease-linked clones had a CD8+ phenotype and low blood frequencies.

Construction of TCR beta libraries was performed using quantitative 5'-RACE with molecular barcodes. TCRdb independently ran MiXCR on the 5' RACE reads; one entry per CDR3 protein. Found here are some 130,000 distinct CDR3 sequences, roughly 13% of them singletons; the top ten hold 2.5% to 3%. Germline lookup yields CDR1 KGHSH and CDR2 LQKENI. The CDR3 is made up of 16 amino acids. V lost 3 bases and J 0 bases, leaving 12 bases between the germline ends. The TCR was taken from a female donor with ankylosing spondylitis or in good health (not recorded which). Sequenced input: blood, either unsorted or a sorted T cell fraction (not recorded which). The J gene is TRBJ2-1, the V gene TRBV18; unclear D gene. For the CDR3, the DNA is TGTGCCAGCTCACCGGCGCTCGTAAGCTCCTACAATGAGCAGTTCTTC. As protein: CASSPALVSSYNEQFF. The full variable domain, in which reference TRBV18 and TRBJ2-1 provide the parts outside the CDR3, is NAGVMQNPRHLVRRRGQEARLRCSPMKGHSHVYWYRQLPEEGLKFMVYLQKENIIDESGMPKERFSAEFPKEGPSILRIQQVVRGDSAAYFCASSPALVSSYNEQFFGPGTRLTVL.